These 8 T cell receptor beta chains came from one sample sequenced in a study of T cells in Graves' hyperthyroidism and ophthalmopathy. Template material for amplifying TCR beta CDR3 regions consisted of RNA transcripts. During a first-round RT-PCR of the TCR CDR3, the HTBI primer set was used. TCRdb analysed the multiplex PCR reads with MiXCR anew, one entry per CDR3 protein. The data hold about 480,000 distinct CDR3 sequences, with approximately 15% observed a single time. Sequenced sample: blood. These receptors were collected from a woman aged 18-29 years with Graves' hyperthyroidism.

This clonotype was observed at least ten times. This sequence joins TRBV27 and TRBJ1-1, with no clear D. V was pared by 3 bases and J by 8 bases, with 16 bases between. The CDR3 totals 14 residues. Germline loops: CDR1 MNHEY, CDR2 SMNVEV (reference sequence). CDR3 bases: TGTGCCAGCAGTTTTGGAGGGTCGATCGGCGAAGCTTTCTTT. Translation gives CASSFGGSIGEAFF.

About this clonotype: With a much larger clone just one base away, this may be a read error. The rearrangement joins TRBV20-1 to TRBJ2-3, with D possibly TRBD1 on 6 matching bases. The CDR3 covers 14 residues. Looked up from germline, CDR1 is DFQATT and CDR2 is SNEGSKA (reference sequence). Trimming cost V 6 bases and J 7 bases, with 20 bases left between them. The CDR3 DNA sequence: TGCAGTGCGGTACAGGGTCCGAACCAATATACGCAGTATTTT. This sequence encodes CSAVQGPNQYTQYF.

The chain joins TRBV2 to TRBJ1-1; 8 positions match TRBD1. The CDR3 contains 15 residues. The trim removed 3 bases at V and 6 bases at J, leaving 9 bases unmatched. Germline loops: CDR1 SNHLY, CDR2 FYNNEI. The CDR3, as DNA: TGTGCCAGCAGTGATAGTCCGGGACAGGAGTCTGAAGCTTTCTTT. Its protein is CASSDSPGQESEAFF.

This clonotype was picked up many times. CDR3 coding DNA: TGTGCCAGCTCACCCGGACTAGCTCCCTACGAGCAGTACGTC. Protein product: CASSPGLAPYEQYV. This chain connects TRBV18 to TRBJ2-7; 8 nucleotides agree with TRBD2. Looked up from germline, CDR1 is KGHSH and CDR2 is LQKENI. The ends lost 3 bases at V and 2 bases at J; junction bases unmatched: 3. This CDR3 is 14 amino acids long.

This clonotype has only a few counts. This rearrangement joins TRBV7-8 to TRBJ2-2; TRBD1 matches at 7 bases. V gave up 5 bases and J gave up 0 bases; unmatched junction bases: 6. CDR3 length equals 16 residues. CDR1 is SGHVS and CDR2 is FQNEAQ in the germline V gene. CDR3 nucleotide sequence: TGTGCCAGCAGCAAAAGCACAGGGGCGAACACCGGGGAGCTGTTTTTT. Amino acids: CASSKSTGANTGELFF.

This clonotype has only a few counts. This chain joins TRBV20-1 and TRBJ1-4; 7 bases are a match to TRBD1. Losses at the gene ends were 3 bases for V and 5 bases for J; bases not matched to a gene: 6. Germline-derived CDR1 and CDR2 are DFQATT and SNEGSKA (reference sequence). The CDR3 has 14 residues. In nucleotides, the CDR3 is TGCAGTGCTAGGAGACAGGGCCCCAATGAAAAACTGTTTTTT. It yields the protein CSARRQGPNEKLFF.

Many counts were recorded for this clonotype. The chain employs TRBV7-8 and TRBJ1-1, with TRBD1 matching over 7 bases. V shed 5 bases and J 4 bases; nucleotides not matched to a gene: 16. This CDR3 spans 17 amino acids. The germline V gene encodes CDR1 SGHVS and CDR2 FQNEAQ. CDR3 amino acids: CASSAGGRLVGSTEAFF. The DNA of the CDR3 is TGTGCCAGCAGCGCAGGGGGACGCCTCGTGGGGAGCACTGAAGCTTTCTTT.

This clonotype was seen many times. CDR3: CASSPRTSGLQETQYF. CDR3 DNA: TGTGCCAGCAGCCCGAGGACTAGCGGGTTGCAAGAGACCCAGTACTTC. The rearrangement joins TRBV7-3 to TRBJ2-5; 11 bases fit TRBD2. CDR1 and CDR2 (germline): SGHTA, FQGTGA. The trim removed 5 bases at V and 2 bases at J, leaving 7 bases unmatched. The length of the CDR3 is 16 residues.